This TCR beta chain comes out of a study of blood T cell repertoires in COVID-19. Libraries were prepared by immunoSEQ multiplex PCR; TCRdb keeps only in-frame clonotypes and omits some of them. Altogether about 93,000 clones are present, roughly 89% being singletons, with the ten largest covering around 5.2%. This clonotype originated in a man between 60 and 70 years old with COVID-19, enrolled during active disease. The sequencing input was peripheral blood.

The CDR3 loop reads CASSGQTGTLYGYTF. CDR3 DNA sequence: TGTGCCAGCAGTGGGCAGACAGGGACCCTCTATGGCTACACCTTC. The gene calls are TRBV28 and TRBJ1-2, with 7 nucleotides matching TRBD1. From germline, CDR1 is MDHEN and CDR2 SYDVKM. The ends lost 5 bases at V and 4 bases at J; junction bases unmatched: 10. CDR3 size: 15 residues.